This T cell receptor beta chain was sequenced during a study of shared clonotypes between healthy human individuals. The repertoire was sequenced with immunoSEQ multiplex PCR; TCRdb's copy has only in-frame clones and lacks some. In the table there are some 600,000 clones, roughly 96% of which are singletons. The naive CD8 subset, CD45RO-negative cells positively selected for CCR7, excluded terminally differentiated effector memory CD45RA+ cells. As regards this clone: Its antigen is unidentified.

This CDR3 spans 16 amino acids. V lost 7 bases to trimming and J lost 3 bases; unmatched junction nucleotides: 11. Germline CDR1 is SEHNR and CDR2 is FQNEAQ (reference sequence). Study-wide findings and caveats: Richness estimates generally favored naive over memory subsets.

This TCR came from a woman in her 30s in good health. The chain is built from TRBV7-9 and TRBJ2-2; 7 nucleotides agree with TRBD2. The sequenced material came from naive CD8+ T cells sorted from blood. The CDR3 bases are TGTGCCAGCAAGCCGAAAGGACTAGGCGACACCGGGGAGCTGTTTTTT. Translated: CASKPKGLGDTGELFF.